This T cell receptor (beta chain) was identified in a study of vaccination effects on CD4 cells after COVID-19. Study-wide results and limits: Healthy vaccinees showed cross-reactivity with common cold coronaviruses in only 1 of 255 vaccine-induced clones. Clones of infection and vaccine origin contracted markedly late after vaccination.

This clone was seen a few times. Its specificity is not known. ViraFEST expansion of antigen-specific CD4+ T cells with viral peptide pools preceded sequencing. Following 10 days of culture, CD4+ T cells were isolated. Two doses of either BNT162b2 or mRNA-1273 were given to each participant. With 10 ug/ml peptides and about 10 IU/ml IL-2, some 2 million PBMC per well were cultured. Clones were read by immunoSEQ multiplex PCR, and TCRdb kept only the in-frame ones, dropping some. This sample has 25,000 or so clones, with less than 85% found just once. The V gene end was trimmed by 5 bases and the J gene end by 5 bases; junction bases not matched to a gene: 2. The CDR3 extends over 13 amino acids. CDR1 is MNHEY and CDR2 is SVGAGI in the germline V gene.

The chain has TRBV6-5 and TRBJ1-5, with TRBD1 matching over 8 bases. This clonotype originated in a human donor who received a COVID-19 vaccine. The source was CD4+ T cells from PBMCs cultured with SARS-CoV-2 spike peptides, collected after COVID-19 vaccination. The CDR3 loop reads CASSLQGDQPQHF. CDR3 DNA: TGTGCCAGCAGTCTACAGGGGGATCAGCCCCAGCATTTT.